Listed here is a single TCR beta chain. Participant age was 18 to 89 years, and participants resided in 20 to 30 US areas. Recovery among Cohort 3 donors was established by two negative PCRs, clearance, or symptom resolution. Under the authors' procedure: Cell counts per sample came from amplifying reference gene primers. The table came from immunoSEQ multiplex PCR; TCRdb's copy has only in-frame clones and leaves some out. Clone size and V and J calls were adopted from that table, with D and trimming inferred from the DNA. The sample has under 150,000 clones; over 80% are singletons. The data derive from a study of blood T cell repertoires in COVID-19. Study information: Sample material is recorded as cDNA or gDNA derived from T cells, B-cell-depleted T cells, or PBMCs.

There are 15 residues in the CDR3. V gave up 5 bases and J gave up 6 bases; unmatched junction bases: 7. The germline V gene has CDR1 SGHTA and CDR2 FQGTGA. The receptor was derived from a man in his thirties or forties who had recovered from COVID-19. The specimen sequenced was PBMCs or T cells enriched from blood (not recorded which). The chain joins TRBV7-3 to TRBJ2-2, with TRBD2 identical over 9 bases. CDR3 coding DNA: TGTGCCAGCAGCCGGGGACTAGCATTCGCCGGGGAGCTGTTTTTT. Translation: CASSRGLAFAGELFF.